These 17 T cell receptor beta chains originate from one sample sequenced in a study of graft-versus-host responses after intestinal transplantation. Produced via immunoSEQ multiplex PCR; TCRdb's table is partial and in-frame only. The sample consists of about 81,000 clones, around 90% of them appearing once. The antigens of these receptors remain unknown. Material: unstimulated CD4+ T cells sorted from spleen or lymph node cells, obtained before transplant. The receptor source for this set is a human donor who was the organ donor for an intestinal transplant.

CDR3 bases: TGTGCCAGTCGGCCAAGCTACAGTCAGCCCCAGCATTTT. This translates into CASRPSYSQPQHF. The chain recombines TRBV19 with TRBJ1-5; D not resolved. The germline V gene has CDR1 LNHDA and CDR2 SQIVND (reference sequence). V lost 8 bases and J 6 bases, leaving 14 bases between the germline ends. This CDR3 contains 13 residues.

The chain employs TRBV18 and TRBJ1-6; 8 positions match TRBD1. The ends lost 0 bases at V and 0 bases at J; junction bases unmatched: 4. The germline V gene encodes CDR1 KGHSH and CDR2 LQKENI. This CDR3 region has 18 residues. This chain's CDR3 is CASSPPGTGGSYNSPLHF. The DNA of the CDR3 is TGTGCCAGCTCACCACCTGGGACAGGTGGCTCCTATAATTCACCCCTCCACTTT. The full variable domain, with the rest looked up from reference TRBV18 and TRBJ1-6, is NAGVMQNPRHLVRRRGQEARLRCSPMKGHSHVYWYRQLPEEGLKFMVYLQKENIIDESGMPKERFSAEFPKEGPSILRIQQVVRGDSAAYFCASSPPGTGGSYNSPLHFGNGTRLTVT.

The chain recombines TRBV2 with TRBJ1-6; 8 nucleotides match TRBD1. Germline trimming cut 4 bases from V and 7 bases from J; bases unmatched to any gene: 3. The length of the CDR3 is 14 residues. Germline lookup yields CDR1 SNHLY and CDR2 FYNNEI. The CDR3 DNA is TGTGCCAGCAGTGTCAGGACAGGGAATTCACCCCTCCACTTT. Its protein is CASSVRTGNSPLHF.

The V and J genes are TRBV6-1 and TRBJ1-3; no clear D. Germline V gene lookup returns CDR1 MNHNS and CDR2 SASEGT. CDR3 size: 14 residues. V was clipped by 6 bases and J by 0 bases, with 9 bases between them. CDR3 nucleotide sequence: TGTGCCAGCAGCCCCCACTTCTCTGGAAACACCATATATTTT. Its translation is CASSPHFSGNTIYF.

This chain links TRBV9 with TRBJ2-1; possibly TRBD2 for D (6 bases). The CDR3 is 15 residues long. V was pared by 4 bases and J by 3 bases, with 14 bases between. Germline V lookup: CDR1 SGDLS, CDR2 YYNGEE. This CDR3 is CASSIGTPLYNEQFF. In DNA, the CDR3 is TGTGCCAGCAGCATCGGGACTCCACTCTACAATGAGCAGTTCTTC.

The V call is TRBV11-2, the J call TRBJ2-3; D is perhaps TRBD1 (6 bases). The V end was cut by 5 bases, the J end by 2 bases, with 11 bases between. This CDR3 spans 14 amino acids. Germline CDR1 and CDR2: SGHAT and FQNNGV. CDR3 coding DNA: TGTGCCAGCAGCGACGGACAGTTCACAGATACGCAGTATTTT. This encodes CASSDGQFTDTQYF.

This chain links TRBV9 with TRBJ1-2; a weak D match, TRBD1 (5 bases). Germline CDR1 and CDR2: SGDLS and YYNGEE. CDR3 length: 15 residues. V was clipped by 0 bases and J by 4 bases, with 13 bases between them. The CDR3 here is CASSVGPDSFYGYTF. The CDR3 DNA follows: TGTGCCAGCAGCGTAGGTCCCGACAGCTTCTATGGCTACACCTTC.

The chain combines TRBV25-1 with TRBJ2-3, with a weak D call TRBD2 (5 bases). Germline assignment: CDR1 MGHDK and CDR2 SYGVNS. The V end lost 6 bases, the J end lost 6 bases, and 10 bases lay between the germline ends. The CDR3 extends over 12 amino acids. CDR3 sequence reads: CASRGGPDTQYF. The DNA for the CDR3 is TGTGCCAGCAGGGGCGGGCCGGATACGCAGTATTTT.

This chain uses TRBV16 with TRBJ2-1; TRBD2 matches 8 bases. V shed 4 bases, J shed 3 bases, and the junction held 8 bases outside the gene matches. This CDR3 comprises 16 residues. Germline-derived CDR1 and CDR2 are KGHSY and FQNENV. The CDR3 reads CASSLATSGYYNEQFF. CDR3 in DNA: TGTGCCAGCAGCCTTGCAACTAGCGGCTACTACAATGAGCAGTTCTTC.

V is TRBV10-2 and J is TRBJ2-5; 8 bases align to TRBD2. J gave up 5 bases and V 2 bases, and 1 base lay outside the gene matches. The CDR3 is 13 amino acids. Germline V gene lookup returns CDR1 WSHSY and CDR2 SAAADI. As DNA, the CDR3 is TGCGCCAGCAGTGAGGTAGCGGGGGAGACCCAGTACTTC. This translates into CASSEVAGETQYF.

The chain couples TRBV18 to TRBJ1-2; D is unresolved. The CDR3 extends over 15 amino acids. V lost 6 bases, J lost 1 base, and 15 bases lay in between. Germline assignment: CDR1 KGHSH and CDR2 LQKENI. The CDR3 protein is CASSERESFNYGYTF. For the CDR3, the DNA is TGTGCCAGCTCCGAGAGGGAGAGCTTTAACTATGGCTACACCTTC.

The rearrangement uses TRBV11-2 and TRBJ2-5, with 14 bases fitting TRBD2. The CDR3 has 15 amino acids. The trim removed 5 bases at V and 5 bases at J, leaving 4 bases unmatched. Per the germline V gene, CDR1 is SGHAT and CDR2 is FQNNGV. CDR3 coding DNA: TGTGCCAGCAGCCTTCGACTAGCGGGGGGGGAGACCCAGTACTTC. Its translation: CASSLRLAGGETQYF.

Comments on this clone: One junction end disagrees with the germline gene, perhaps due to a read error. The rearrangement joins TRBV5-1 to TRBJ2-3, with 8 bases lining up with TRBD1. The CDR3 is made up of 13 amino acids. Germline CDR1 SGHRS, CDR2 YFSETQ. Written as DNA, the CDR3 is TGCGCCAGCTACCAGGGGGCCACAAATACGCAGTATTTT. Its translation: CASYQGATNTQYF. The whole variable domain, remainder taken from reference TRBV5-1 and TRBJ2-3, is KAGVTQTPRYLIKTRGQQVTLSCSPISGHRSVSWYQQTPGQGLQFLFEYFSETQRNKGNFPGRFSGRQFSNSRSEMNVSTLELGDSALYLCASYQGATNTQYFGPGTRLTVL.

The chain is built from TRBV10-3 and TRBJ2-7, with 16 bases that match TRBD2. V lost 3 bases to trimming and J lost 7 bases; unmatched junction nucleotides: 6. The CDR3 spans 16 residues. In germline, CDR1 is ENHRY, CDR2 SYGVKD. CDR3 amino acids: CAISDGTSGRVGEQYF. The CDR3 coding sequence is TGTGCCATCAGTGATGGGACTAGCGGGAGGGTAGGGGAGCAGTACTTC.

In nucleotides, the CDR3 is TGTGCCAGCAGCTTGGCAGGGCTTAATGAAAAACTGTTTTTT. Its protein product is CASSLAGLNEKLFF. The gene calls are TRBV5-4 and TRBJ1-4; TRBD1 might be the D (5 bases). The CDR3 has 14 residues. Germline lookup yields CDR1 SGHNT and CDR2 YYREEE (reference sequence). V was cut by 0 bases and J by 4 bases, with 7 bases left in between.

The genes are TRBV6-1 and TRBJ2-7; 10 bases are shared with TRBD1. Germline V gene sequence: CDR1 MNHNS, CDR2 SASEGT. V dropped 2 bases and J dropped 4; count of bases not matched to a gene: 8. This CDR3 spans 16 amino acids. For the CDR3, the DNA is TGTGCCAGCAGTGAATATACCTCGGACAGGGGGTACGAGCAGTACTTC. Translation: CASSEYTSDRGYEQYF.

The chain carries TRBV6-6 and TRBJ2-5; 8 bases line up with TRBD1. The J call could be wrong; TRBJ2-7 is a better fit for the DNA end. Germline CDR1 reads MNHNY; CDR2 reads SVGAGI (reference sequence). The CDR3 length is 12 residues. CDR3 sequence reads: CASRRDRYEQYF. CDR3 bases: TGTGCCAGCAGACGGGACAGGTACGAGCAGTACTTC.